This T cell receptor (beta chain) came from a study of cytomegalovirus exposure and HLA in healthy donors (dated by TCRdb to the late 2010s). Study-wide context: An earlier analysis of some 550 of the donors reported 250 to 350 Gb of sequence data and 100 million to 140 million unique TCR beta sequences from about 179 million T cells. Roughly 300 gigabases of sequencing data and some 85 million unique TCR sequences were included in an early release covering roughly 600 HLA-typed donors. Among the roughly 370 genotyped donors, around 81% belonged to the genetic ancestry cluster associated with self-reported Caucasian donors. The study aimed to test whether cataloging public T cell receptors could reveal signatures of past pathogen exposure. The study used immunosequencing to profile the T cell repertoires of 670 or so subjects and linked those repertoires to cytomegalovirus serostatus. In addition to the first cohort of around 670 subjects, a separate validation cohort of under 150 different subjects was used. To predict cytomegalovirus infection status, the study combined high-throughput TCR immunosequencing, statistical association of individual TCRs with disease status, and machine learning. In a later analysis, previously published TCR beta repertoires from roughly 710 donors were re-analyzed and high-resolution HLA genotyping was added so that TCR occurrence patterns could be studied. The later analysis used no new phenotypic data to find candidate immune exposures, relying instead on TCR beta sequences and their occurrence across donors. In an earlier analysis of several hundred of the donors, high-throughput TCR beta sequencing was used to judge whether each TCR beta V gene segment behaved as functional or pseudogenic. Donor age, sex, ethnicity and CMV serostatus were collected together with the repertoire data. A later genetic analysis took genome-wide SNP genotypes for about 55% of the roughly 700 donors and used that subset as a discovery cohort. Every repertoire in the discovery cohort had been generated on one and the same sequencing platform. Both class I and class II loci were covered by HLA typing, at four-digit resolution. The number of donors typed differed by locus, with about 629-640 for A, B, C, DRB1 and DQB1, around 520 for DQA1, 600 to 610 for DPA1, and 472 for DPB1. Several DR-DQ haplotypes were handled as single units for association and clustering because linkage in the cohort was strong. Among about 390 genotyped donors of the cohort, an average of approximately 240,000 unique TCR beta nucleotide sequences were sequenced per donor, about a sixth of them non-productive. Study-level results and caveats: Some IMGT-functional V segments, including TRBV6-2 and TRBV6-3, could not be told apart with the 87-base-pair reads, so those segments were excluded. A further reported finding was that TCR beta sequences accurately predicted the HLA-A and HLA-B alleles for most subjects in the first cohort. A later analysis found that HLA-associated TCR beta chains were more clonally expanded and had lower generation probabilities than equally common non-associated chains. A later analysis reported that several top co-occurrence clusters appeared linked to parvovirus B19, influenza, CMV and Epstein-Barr virus. Because counts were too low, about 18 rarely observed V segments, including chromosome 9 orphons, were excluded from the earlier analysis of 587 of the donors. This cohort had only TCR beta chains sequenced, and the lack of alpha or paired-chain data limited which features could be detected. According to a later analysis, TCR association rates differed among HLA loci, with DRB1 alleles showing the most associated TCRs and HLA-C alleles showing the fewest. The classifier was reported to diagnose cytomegalovirus status with high specificity and sensitivity in both the original cohort and the validation cohort. Because HLA typing was unavailable for some donors at each locus, only the typed subset was used in association tests. A few of the identified cytomegalovirus-associated TCR beta chains were confirmed in vitro to be specific for cytomegalovirus antigens. A total of 150 or so TCR beta chains were listed by the study as associated with cytomegalovirus. At a false discovery rate of 0.05, a later analysis linked around 15,000 TCR beta sequences to specific HLA alleles. Linkage disequilibrium might explain the correlated functional status among segregating V segments, but an unknown experimental factor could not be ruled out. It was suggested by the authors that the approach could potentially be generalized to other disease states and immunological phenotypes. CMV serostatus was the only immune exposure information available for the cohort. Assigning TCR associations to individual alleles was difficult when HLA alleles, especially DR and DQ, strongly co-occurred. In a later genetic analysis, fewer N-insertions in productive TCRs were reported among donors in an Asian-associated ancestry cluster than the approximately 670-donor mean. An earlier analysis of around 600 of the donors showed that most TCR beta V segments appeared in productive rearrangements either about 87% or about 30% of the time, which broadly matched IMGT annotations. In a later genetic analysis, a missense DCLRE1C variant was associated with V-gene and J-gene trimming of TCR beta chains, and the association was replicated in an independent cohort. Presence/absence analyses assumed roughly uniform sequencing depth across donors, an assumption that may not hold. A later analysis found that most CMV-associated TCR beta chains appeared HLA-restricted, with HLA associations seemingly driven largely by CMV exposure. A group of highly shared sequence variants was considered likely to be a technical artifact of the sequencing pipeline. Most TCR sequences were observed very rarely across donors, whereas some public TCRs were present in many individuals.

From a lookup of the germline V gene, CDR1 and CDR2 are SGHDN and FVKESK. V is pared back by 2 bases and J by 5 bases, with 9 bases lying between the germline termini. Including cysteine and phenylalanine, the CDR3 has 14 amino acids. The CDR3 DNA has 42 bases and is translated from base 1. Libraries came from the immunoSEQ multiplex PCR assay. For the multiplex PCR, a mixture combining 60 forward primers for TCR Vbeta segments and 13 reverse primers for TCR Jbeta segments was used. A multiplex PCR assay on genomic DNA amplified the CDR3 region of rearranged TCR beta genes. Amplified TCR beta libraries were sequenced as 87-base-pair reads on the Illumina HiSeq System. Under the source paper's analysis protocol: A later analysis counted tens of millions of unique TCR beta chains across the 690 or so repertoires, and around 12 million of these chains were shared by at least two donors. Raw reads were error-corrected and collapsed into unique sequences with a nearest-neighbor algorithm that merged closely related sequences to remove PCR and sequencing errors. V, D and J gene segments were assigned by aligning CDR3 sequences to IMGT reference sequences. For a sequence to be retained, a match of at least six nucleotides to both a V gene segment and a J gene segment was required. Rearrangements were called productive when the CDR3 lacked stop codons and stayed in frame with V and J; all others were non-productive. Following IMGT convention, CDR3 was defined as the stretch from the second conserved V-encoded cysteine up to the conserved J-encoded phenylalanine. In an earlier analysis of approximately 590 of the donors, sequences lacking an unambiguous match to a single V gene segment were excluded. In an earlier analysis of approximately 610 of the donors, V segments were called functional above 56.7% productive rearrangements and were called segregating when the between-donor standard deviation exceeded 5%. A statistical classification framework was built for diagnosing cytomegalovirus status from the catalog of TCR beta chain sequences. A later analysis assigned V and J genes by comparing TCR nucleotide sequences with IMGT/GENE-DB human TR gene sequences. Using the TCRdist pipeline, a later analysis assigned CDR3 sequences along with most-parsimonious VDJ recombination scenarios. A later analysis defined each TCR beta chain by its CDR3 amino acid sequence plus V-gene family, and excluded reads lacking a unique V-gene family. To address suspected cross-contamination and a sequencing artifact, a later analysis removed around 590 highly shared, low-generation-probability nucleotide sequences. In a later analysis, a clonal expansion index for each public chain was calculated from normalized within-repertoire ranks of inferred template counts. Generation probabilities in a later analysis came from a VDJ recombination model fitted to out-of-frame rearrangements, and those results were checked against IGoR. Hypergeometric tests were used in a later analysis to score TCR-TCR, TCR-HLA and TCR-CMV co-occurrence, with a repertoire-size bias correction applied to the TCR pairs. A later analysis estimated false discovery rates by permuting HLA or CMV assignments 20 times. In a later analysis, co-occurring TCRs were grouped with DBSCAN, and TCRdist sequence similarity was added when clustering was performed within HLA-allele-positive subsets. Repertoires with fewer than 30,000 or more than 120,000 public chains, plus five repertoires with anomalous nucleotide sharing, were excluded from co-occurrence clustering. TCRdb re-hosts the immuneACCESS table, in-frame sequences only. Its copies lack some clones; in the studies checked, an unresolved V gene accounts for under half of them, and the cause for the rest is not known. V, J and clone size were drawn from that table, and D and trimming were deduced from the DNA. In this sample the table shows around 160,000 clones, around four fifths of which occur a single time. The top ten clones comprise approximately 7% of the sample.

The cohort was made up of approximately 670 healthy bone marrow donors. At the time of sampling, all cohort members were nominally healthy, though unrecorded immune exposures were likely present. The donor was CMV seropositive and belonged to the group of 250 to 300 seropositive cohort members. A peripheral blood sample was provided by each donor, and peripheral blood mononuclear cells were used for TCR beta sequencing. Genomic DNA extraction from the blood cell samples was performed with the Qiagen DNeasy Blood Extraction Kit. Comments on this clone: There is no known antigen for this receptor. No qualities accompany the bases; no much larger clone lies one base away.

This chain is built from TRBV14 and TRBJ2-2; the D gene identity is not certain. This TCR was recovered from a male donor in good health and CMV-seropositive. The sequenced sample was PBMCs. The nucleotides are TGTGCCAGCAGCCAACTTGGTAGTACCGGGGAGCTGTTTTTT. Its coded protein is CASSQLGSTGELFF.